This T cell receptor (beta chain) was sequenced in a study of blood T cell repertoires in COVID-19. Study background: Collection of acute and convalescent COVID-19 samples took place in the United States, Italy and Spain.

The repertoire was sequenced with immunoSEQ multiplex PCR; TCRdb's copy has only in-frame clones and lacks some. Altogether 150,000 to 170,000 clones are present, about four fifths being singletons, with the ten largest covering about 29%. This clone was seen a few times. Germline CDR1 and CDR2: SGHAT and FQNNGV. The CDR3 sequence is 13 residues long. V was shortened by 0 bases and J by 10 bases, with 12 bases between the two germline ends. V gene TRBV11-2 combines with J gene TRBJ1-1; tentative D call: TRBD1 (6 bases). Sequencing was carried out using peripheral blood. This receptor was obtained from an older woman with acute or convalescent COVID-19. CDR3 DNA sequence: TGTGCCAGCAGCTTAGATCAGGGGTTGGTAGCTTTCTTT. It codes for CASSLDQGLVAFF.